Listed below are T cell receptor beta chains from one sample, sequenced in a study of T cell repertoires in cytomegalovirus infection. Using its own MiXCR run on the reads, TCRdb lists one record per CDR3 protein. The profile shows some 450,000 distinct CDR3 sequences, under 40% of them singletons. Sequencing was performed on PBMCs. These receptor sequences come from a human donor in good health (CMV status not recorded). Some clones in this sample may be carry-over from other donors' samples. Both conserved end residues are part of each CDR3. D genes are given only for firm matches. Part of the rows lack a size; the others show once, few, many or a class for expanded clones.

v_gene,len,j_gene,d_gene,abundance,CDR3nt,CDR3aa
TRBV20-1,16,TRBJ1-5,-,few,TGCAGTGCTAGAGATTTCCGACAGAGTCTTAATCAGCCCCAGCATTTT,CSARDFRQSLNQPQHF
TRBV4-1,18,TRBJ2-3,TRBD2,few,TGCGCCAGCAGCCAAGTATTACTAGCGGGGGGTAGCACAGATACGCAGTATTTT,CASSQVLLAGGSTDTQYF
TRBV7-9,12,TRBJ1-1,-,-,TGTGCCAGCAGCTCGTTCATTACTGAAGCTTTCTTT,CASSSFITEAFF
TRBV27,17,TRBJ1-2,TRBD1,few,TGTGCCAGCAGCACCCGAACGTATGGACAGGCAAACTATGGCTACACCTTC,CASSTRTYGQANYGYTF
TRBV7-2,14,TRBJ1-5,TRBD1,many,TGTGCCAGCAGCCGCAGGGGGGTGGATCAGCCCCAGCATTTT,CASSRRGVDQPQHF
TRBV20-1,14,TRBJ2-1,TRBD2,-,TGCAGTGCTAGGGGGCTAGCGGAGAACAATGAGCAGTTCTTC,CSARGLAENNEQFF
TRBV6-6,14,TRBJ2-3,-,few,TGTGCCAGCAGTTCCGGGGCCCGCAGAGATACGCAGTATTTT,CASSSGARRDTQYF
TRBV6-5,16,TRBJ2-5,-,-,TGTGCCAGCAGTTACTCAGGACAGCTGGTAGGGGAGACCCAGTACTTC,CASSYSGQLVGETQYF
TRBV7-8,17,TRBJ2-3,-,few,TGTGCCAGCAGCCCACCCCGCCAACGCCCTAGTACGGATACGCAGTATTTT,CASSPPRQRPSTDTQYF
TRBV7-2,14,TRBJ1-5,-,many,TGTGCCAGCAGCCGACAGCTTAGCAATCAGCCCCAGCATTTT,CASSRQLSNQPQHF
TRBV7-9,14,TRBJ1-3,-,many,TGTGCCAGCAGCTTAGCGACCTCTGGAAACACCATATATTTT,CASSLATSGNTIYF
TRBV4-2,15,TRBJ2-5,TRBD1,few,TGTGCCAGCAGCCAAGCGACAGGGGTTACAGAGACCCAGTACTTC,CASSQATGVTETQYF
TRBV14,15,TRBJ1-1,-,few,TGTGCCAGCAGCCAAGGTTCCCACCTGAACACTGAAGCTTTCTTT,CASSQGSHLNTEAFF
TRBV7-9,15,TRBJ1-5,-,many,TGTGCCAGCAGCGGCCTTGGACAGCTTAATCAGCCCCAGCATTTT,CASSGLGQLNQPQHF
TRBV5-1,17,TRBJ2-2,-,few,TGCGCCAGCAGCTTGGGAGGAGAGTTTAGAACTTCCGGGGAGCTGTTTTTT,CASSLGGEFRTSGELFF
TRBV28,12,TRBJ2-7,-,-,TGTGCCAGCAGTTTATCTTTTTCCGAGCAGTACTTC,CASSLSFSEQYF
TRBV20-1,13,TRBJ2-4,-,-,TGCAGTGCAACCGGGACCAGTAAAAACATTCAGTACTTC,CSATGTSKNIQYF
TRBV4-2,18,TRBJ2-6,TRBD1,few,TGTGCCAGCAGCCGAAGGCCAGGGGGCGCTTCTGGGGCCAACGTCCTGACTTTC,CASSRRPGGASGANVLTF
TRBV7-2,14,TRBJ2-7,TRBD2,many,TGTGCCAGCAGCCAGGAGCGGGGCCCCTACGAGCAGTACTTC,CASSQERGPYEQYF
TRBV7-2,14,TRBJ1-2,TRBD1,-,TGTGCCAGCAGCCTACGGACAGGGGGCAGTGGCTACACCTTC,CASSLRTGGSGYTF
TRBV19,16,TRBJ2-1,TRBD2,-,TGTGCCAGTAGTCAGGGACTAGCGGGGGACACGGATGAGCAGTTCTTC,CASSQGLAGDTDEQFF
TRBV7-8,14,TRBJ1-5,-,-,TGTGCCAGCAGCTTAGGACCGATTCAGGGCCCCCAGCATTTT,CASSLGPIQGPQHF
TRBV20-1,11,TRBJ2-7,-,-,TGCAGACCCGGTGGAAATTACGAGCAGTACTTC,CRPGGNYEQYF
TRBV6-6,16,TRBJ1-5,-,few,TGTGCCAGCAGTTACCGCCAAGACAGCCGCAATCAGCCCCAGCATTTT,CASSYRQDSRNQPQHF
TRBV10-3,18,TRBJ2-3,TRBD2,many,TGTGCCATCAGGGAGTCACTAGCGGGGGCCCTTAGCACAGATACGCAGTATTTT,CAIRESLAGALSTDTQYF
TRBV7-2,18,TRBJ1-6,-,many,TGTGCCAGCAGCTTAGTCAGCAGGGCCAGCTCCTATAATTCACCCCTCCACTTT,CASSLVSRASSYNSPLHF
TRBV6-2/TRBV6-3,16,TRBJ1-5,-,-,TGTGCCAGCAGTTACGCACAGGGTGTTCCTAATCAGCCCCAGCATTTT,CASSYAQGVPNQPQHF
TRBV20-1,16,TRBJ2-6,TRBD2,-,TGCAGTGCGTCTAGCGGGGGGGCTTCCGGGGCCAACGTCCTGACTTTC,CSASSGGASGANVLTF
TRBV27,14,TRBJ1-1,TRBD1,-,TGTGCCAGCAGTCCGGACAGGGCGGGCACTGAAGCTTTCTTT,CASSPDRAGTEAFF
TRBV5-1,18,TRBJ2-1,TRBD1,-,TGCGCCAGCAGCTCTACACACGATCGACAGGGGCCCAGGAATGAGCAGTTCTTC,CASSSTHDRQGPRNEQFF
TRBV4-1,14,TRBJ1-2,TRBD1,-,TGCGCCAGCAGAGGCACAGGGGGAAACTATGGCTACACCTTC,CASRGTGGNYGYTF
TRBV24-1,16,TRBJ2-2,TRBD2,few,TGTGCCACCAGTGACCCGGGGGGGGCGAACACCGGGGAGCTGTTTTTT,CATSDPGGANTGELFF
TRBV7-8,14,TRBJ1-4,-,-,TGTGCCAGCAGCCCCCGGGGAGGTAATGAAAAACTGTTTTTT,CASSPRGGNEKLFF
TRBV7-2,14,TRBJ2-1,TRBD1,-,TGTGCCAGCAGCAACGGACAGGGGGCTGTGGGTCTGTTCTTC,CASSNGQGAVGLFF
TRBV15,17,TRBJ1-1,TRBD1,-,TGTGCCACCAGCAGACGGGACAGGGGGCGAATGAACACTGAAGCTTTCTTT,CATSRRDRGRMNTEAFF
TRBV12-3/TRBV12-4,13,TRBJ2-2,-,-,TGTGCCAGAAGTTGGCTCGCTACCGGGGAGCTGTTTTTT,CARSWLATGELFF
TRBV6-5,16,TRBJ2-7,-,-,TGTGCCAGCAGTTCTCGGGCCAGAGCCCCCCTCTACGAGCAGTACTTC,CASSSRARAPLYEQYF
TRBV5-6,15,TRBJ1-5,TRBD1,-,TGTGCCAGCAGCTCTTGGACAGGGGGCAATCAGCCCCAGCATTTT,CASSSWTGGNQPQHF
TRBV4-3,13,TRBJ1-1,-,many,TGCGCCAGCAGCCAAGATAGTAGGCAGGGAGCTTTCTTT,CASSQDSRQGAFF
TRBV18,17,TRBJ2-1,TRBD1,-,TGTGCCAGCTCACCACGTTCCCCGGGACAGGGTTACAATGAGCAGTTCTTC,CASSPRSPGQGYNEQFF
TRBV20-1,12,TRBJ2-7,-,few,TGCAGTGCTATCAGCGATTCCTACGAGCAGTACTTC,CSAISDSYEQYF
TRBV7-2,15,TRBJ1-5,-,-,TGTGCCAGCAGCCCCAAGCATGTAAGCAATCAGCCCCAGCATTTT,CASSPKHVSNQPQHF
TRBV12-3/TRBV12-4,16,TRBJ1-3,-,-,TGTGCCAGCAGCCCCAGAAGTAGCTACTCTGGAAACACCATATCTTTT,CASSPRSSYSGNTISF
TRBV6-1,16,TRBJ2-4,-,-,TGTGCCAGCAGTCCCGGGGCCCGACTAGCCAAAAACATTCAGTACTTC,CASSPGARLAKNIQYF
TRBV4-3,18,TRBJ1-4,-,-,TGCGCCAGCATCCAAGAGGTGTCTGGGCGAACGACTAATGAAAAACTGTTTTTT,CASIQEVSGRTTNEKLFF
TRBV28,14,TRBJ1-1,-,-,TGTGCCAGCAGTTGGACAGTAACGAACACTGAAGCTTTCTTT,CASSWTVTNTEAFF
TRBV6-6,13,TRBJ2-1,-,-,TGTGCCAGCAGTTACTTACGGGCGGATGAGCAGTTCTTC,CASSYLRADEQFF
TRBV6-2/TRBV6-3,14,TRBJ1-3,-,-,TGTGCCAGCAGTCGGGCCAACTATGGAAACACCATATATTTT,CASSRANYGNTIYF